The rows below give T cell receptor beta chains drawn from one sample of a study of OX40 agonist ivuxolimab in advanced cancers. Only in-frame clones appear in the TCRdb table, and some are missing; sequencing was by immunoSEQ multiplex PCR. The sample holds 66,000 or so clones, less than 85% seen once. The specimen comprised CD4+ or CD8+ T cells sorted from blood, sampled in a trial of the OX40 agonist ivuxolimab. These TCRs come from an adult with an advanced solid tumor such as melanoma, head and neck, liver or kidney cancer. Each CDR3 is given without its conserved first and last residue. A D gene is named only where the DNA matches it firmly.

CDR3,D,V
ASSAGQGVHEQY,TRBD1,TRBV6-1
ASSLAGDQPQH,NA,TRBV11-2
ASSQDSDVGSEAF,NA,TRBV5-1
ASSYGWSQETQY,NA,TRBV6-5
ASSDLPSSGRWREQY,TRBD2,TRBV10-2
ASTSGGRETQY,TRBD2,TRBV5-1
ARGTRGTTYEQY,NA,TRBV6-5
ASSLGLPNTEAF,NA,TRBV13
ASSLGPGQGNGYT,TRBD1,TRBV7-9
ASSVDRANQPQH,TRBD1,TRBV19
ASSPARAGDSPLH,NA,TRBV4-2
ASSPRDKMNTEAF,NA,TRBV7-8
ASSAGT,NA,TRBV6-4
ASSLTLQGRAF,NA,TRBV27
ASSYSGRINSPLH,NA,TRBV6-5
ASSVGGDKGSYNSPLH,NA,TRBV9
ASSLVPPGSYNEQF,NA,TRBV11-2
ASNEGGLGNQPQH,NA,TRBV28
ASSLMENTEAF,NA,TRBV5-1
ASSEGWGIPLH,NA,TRBV25-1
APRTKNSPLH,NA,TRBV10-1
ASSLFRPDTQY,NA,TRBV11-2